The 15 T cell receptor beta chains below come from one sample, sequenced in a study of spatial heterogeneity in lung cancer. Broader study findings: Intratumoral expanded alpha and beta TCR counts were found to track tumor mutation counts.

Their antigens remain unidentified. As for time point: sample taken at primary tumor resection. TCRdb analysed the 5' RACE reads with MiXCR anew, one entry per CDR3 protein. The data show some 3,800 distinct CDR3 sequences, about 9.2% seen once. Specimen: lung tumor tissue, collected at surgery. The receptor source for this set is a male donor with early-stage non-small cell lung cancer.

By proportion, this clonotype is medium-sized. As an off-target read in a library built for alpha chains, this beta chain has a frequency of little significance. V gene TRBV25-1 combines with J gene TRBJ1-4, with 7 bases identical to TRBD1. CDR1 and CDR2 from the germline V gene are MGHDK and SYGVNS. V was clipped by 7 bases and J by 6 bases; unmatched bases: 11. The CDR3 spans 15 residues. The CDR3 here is CASTPRDSEDEKLFF. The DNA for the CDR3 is TGTGCCAGCACCCCCCGGGACAGCGAAGATGAAAAACTGTTTTTT.

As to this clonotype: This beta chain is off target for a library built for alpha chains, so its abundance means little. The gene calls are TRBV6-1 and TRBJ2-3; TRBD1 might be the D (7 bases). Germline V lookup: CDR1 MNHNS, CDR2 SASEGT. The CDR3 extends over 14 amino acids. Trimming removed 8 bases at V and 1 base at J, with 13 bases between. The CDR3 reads CASQLRGGTDTQYF. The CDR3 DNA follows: TGTGCCAGCCAGCTCAGGGGGGGCACAGATACGCAGTATTTT.

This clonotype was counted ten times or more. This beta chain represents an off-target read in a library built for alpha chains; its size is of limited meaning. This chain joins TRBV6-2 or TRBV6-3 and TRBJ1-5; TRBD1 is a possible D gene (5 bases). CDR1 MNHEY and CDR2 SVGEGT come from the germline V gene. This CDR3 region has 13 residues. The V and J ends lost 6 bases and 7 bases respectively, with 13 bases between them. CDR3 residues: CASSRGARQPQHF. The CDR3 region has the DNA TGTGCCAGCAGCCGCGGGGCGCGACAGCCCCAGCATTTT.

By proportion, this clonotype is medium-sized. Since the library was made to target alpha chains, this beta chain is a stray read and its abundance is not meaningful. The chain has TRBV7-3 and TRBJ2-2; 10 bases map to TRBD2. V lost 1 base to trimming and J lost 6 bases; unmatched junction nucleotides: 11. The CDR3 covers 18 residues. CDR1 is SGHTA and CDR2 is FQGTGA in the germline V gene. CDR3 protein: CASSLNPAGGPGAGELFF. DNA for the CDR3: TGTGCCAGCAGCTTAAATCCAGCGGGAGGGCCTGGGGCCGGGGAGCTGTTTTTT.

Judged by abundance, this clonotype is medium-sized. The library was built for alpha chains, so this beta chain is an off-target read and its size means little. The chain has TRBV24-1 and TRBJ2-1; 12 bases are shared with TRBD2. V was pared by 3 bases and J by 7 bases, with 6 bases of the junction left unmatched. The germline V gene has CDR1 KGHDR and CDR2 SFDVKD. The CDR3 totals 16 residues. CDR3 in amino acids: CATSDELAGGRNEQFF. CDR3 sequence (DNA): TGTGCCACCAGTGATGAACTAGCGGGAGGCCGTAATGAGCAGTTCTTC.

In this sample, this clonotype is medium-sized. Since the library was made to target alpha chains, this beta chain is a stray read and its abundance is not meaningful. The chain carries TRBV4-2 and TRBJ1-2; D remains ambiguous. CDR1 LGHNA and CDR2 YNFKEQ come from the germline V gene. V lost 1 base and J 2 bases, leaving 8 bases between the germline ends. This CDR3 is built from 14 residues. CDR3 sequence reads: CASSQVAQNYGYTF. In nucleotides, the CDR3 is TGTGCCAGCAGCCAAGTCGCGCAGAACTATGGCTACACCTTC.

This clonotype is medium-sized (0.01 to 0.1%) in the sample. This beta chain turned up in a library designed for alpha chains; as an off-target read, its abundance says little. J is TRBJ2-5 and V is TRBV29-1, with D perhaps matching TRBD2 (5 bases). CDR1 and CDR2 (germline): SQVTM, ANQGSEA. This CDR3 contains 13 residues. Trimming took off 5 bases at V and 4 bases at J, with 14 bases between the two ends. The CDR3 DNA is TGCAGCGTTAGCGGCGGACCCACAGAGACCCAGTACTTC. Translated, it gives CSVSGGPTETQYF.

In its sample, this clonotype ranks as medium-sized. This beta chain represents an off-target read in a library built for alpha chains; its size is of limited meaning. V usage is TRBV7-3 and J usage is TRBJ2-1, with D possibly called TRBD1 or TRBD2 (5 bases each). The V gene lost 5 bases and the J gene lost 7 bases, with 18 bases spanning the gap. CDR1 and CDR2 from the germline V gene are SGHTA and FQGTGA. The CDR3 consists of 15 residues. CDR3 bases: TGTGCCAGCAGCCAAATACCGGGACCTAGTAATGAGCAGTTCTTC. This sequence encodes CASSQIPGPSNEQFF.

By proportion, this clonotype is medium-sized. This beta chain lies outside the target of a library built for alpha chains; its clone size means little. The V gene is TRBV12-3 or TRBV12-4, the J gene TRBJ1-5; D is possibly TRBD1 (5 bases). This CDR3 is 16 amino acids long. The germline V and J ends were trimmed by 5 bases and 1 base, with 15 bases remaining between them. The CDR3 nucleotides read TGTGCCAGCAGTGTGGCGGGGGGGATAAGCAATCAGCCCCAGCATTTT. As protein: CASSVAGGISNQPQHF.

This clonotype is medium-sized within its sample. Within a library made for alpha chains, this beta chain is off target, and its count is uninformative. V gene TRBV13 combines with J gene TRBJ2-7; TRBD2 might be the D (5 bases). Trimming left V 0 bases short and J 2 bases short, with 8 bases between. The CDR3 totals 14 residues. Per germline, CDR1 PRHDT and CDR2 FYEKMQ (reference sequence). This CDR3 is CASSLGTTTYEQYF. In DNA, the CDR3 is TGTGCCAGCAGCTTAGGGACTACCACCTACGAGCAGTACTTC.

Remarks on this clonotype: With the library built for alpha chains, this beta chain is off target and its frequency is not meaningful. Here the CDR3 DNA reads TGCAGTGCTCTCCATGGACTAGCACAGTACAATGAGCAGTTCTTC. Translating it yields CSALHGLAQYNEQFF. The chain carries TRBV20-1 and TRBJ2-1; 8 nucleotides line up with TRBD2. This CDR3 comprises 15 residues. Looked up from germline, CDR1 is DFQATT and CDR2 is SNEGSKA (reference sequence). The V gene end was trimmed by 5 bases and the J gene end by 4 bases; junction bases not matched to a gene: 10.

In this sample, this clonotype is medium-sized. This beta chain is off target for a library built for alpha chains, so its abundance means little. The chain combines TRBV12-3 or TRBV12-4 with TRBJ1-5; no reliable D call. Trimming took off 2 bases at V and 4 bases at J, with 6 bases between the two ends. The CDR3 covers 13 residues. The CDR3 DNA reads TGTGCCAGCAGTTTAAACGGAAATCAGCCCCAGCATTTT. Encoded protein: CASSLNGNQPQHF.

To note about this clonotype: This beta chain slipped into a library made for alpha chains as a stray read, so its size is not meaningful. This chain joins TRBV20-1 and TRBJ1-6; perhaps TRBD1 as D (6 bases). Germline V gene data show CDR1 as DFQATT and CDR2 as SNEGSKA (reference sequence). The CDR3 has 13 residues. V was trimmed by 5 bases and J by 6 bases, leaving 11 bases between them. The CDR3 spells CSARQVANSPLHF. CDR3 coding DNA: TGCAGTGCTCGACAGGTTGCTAATTCACCCCTCCACTTT.

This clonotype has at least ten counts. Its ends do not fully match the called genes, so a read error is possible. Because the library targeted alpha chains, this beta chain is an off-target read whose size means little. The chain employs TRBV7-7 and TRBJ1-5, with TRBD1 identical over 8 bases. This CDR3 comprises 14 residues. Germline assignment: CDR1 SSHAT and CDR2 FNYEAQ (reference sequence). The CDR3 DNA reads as TGTGCTAGCAGTTTAACAGGGGGTTGGTCGCCCCAGCATTTT. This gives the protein CASSLTGGWSPQHF.

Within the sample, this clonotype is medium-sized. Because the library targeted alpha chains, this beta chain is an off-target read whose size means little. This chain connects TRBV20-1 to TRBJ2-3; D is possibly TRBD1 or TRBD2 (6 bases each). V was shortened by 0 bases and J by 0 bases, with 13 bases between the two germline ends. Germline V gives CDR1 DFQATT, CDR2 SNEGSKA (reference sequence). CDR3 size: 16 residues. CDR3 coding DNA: TGCAGTGCTAGAGAACAGGGAGGCTTTAGCACAGATACGCAGTATTTT. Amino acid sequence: CSAREQGGFSTDTQYF.